This TCR beta chain was retrieved from a study of technical replicates of blood from several donors. V was shortened by 4 bases and J by 5 bases, with 11 bases between the two germline ends. This CDR3 has 13 amino acids. Germline assignment: CDR1 ENHRY and CDR2 SYGVKD. A single count supports this clone. Other DNA sequences in the same sample also yield this CDR3. The table came from immunoSEQ multiplex PCR; TCRdb's copy has only in-frame clones and leaves some out. The table records about 100,000 clones, nearly 96% of them present only once. The sequence came from a human donor in good health. Material for sequencing was T cells isolated from PBMCs. The chain couples TRBV10-3 to TRBJ1-2, with unresolved D. The CDR3 spells CAISGSENYGYTF. The CDR3 bases are TGTGCCATCAGTGGATCGGAGAATTATGGCTACACCTTC.